The clone carrying this TCR beta chain was seen a few times. Its antigen is unidentified. This sample was included in a study of blood T cells in healthy people across ages. Using a J-beta primer mix together with a sample-barcoded 5' primer, a second PCR was run for roughly 6 to 12 cycles. TCRdb fed the 5' RACE reads into MiXCR, producing one record per CDR3 protein. The repertoire includes 1 million to 1.2 million distinct CDR3 sequences, around two fifths of them detected once, and around 12% sits in the top ten. Trimming cost V 0 bases and J 0 bases, with 16 bases left between them. Per the germline V gene, CDR1 is SGHRS and CDR2 is YFSETQ. CDR3 size: 18 residues. Findings and caveats of the study: Older age coincided with a roughly linear decline in TCR beta diversity per million T cells.

The sample taken for sequencing was blood. The chain has TRBV5-1 and TRBJ2-4; D ambiguous. The sequence came from a man between 18 and 29 years old in good health. CDR3 sequence (DNA): TGCGCCAGCAGCTTGGACCCGTGGGTGAATCTAGCCAAAAACATTCAGTACTTC. It is translated as CASSLDPWVNLAKNIQYF. Full variable domain (outside the CDR3, taken from reference TRBV5-1 and TRBJ2-4): KAGVTQTPRYLIKTRGQQVTLSCSPISGHRSVSWYQQTPGQGLQFLFEYFSETQRNKGNFPGRFSGRQFSNSRSEMNVSTLELGDSALYLCASSLDPWVNLAKNIQYFGAGTRLSVL.